Listed below are T cell receptor beta chains from one sample, sequenced in a study of shared clonotypes between healthy human individuals. Profiling relied on immunoSEQ multiplex PCR, and the TCRdb table lists in-frame clones only, not all of them. The sample records over 2 million clones, roughly 95% being singletons. Sequencing was done on a sample of naive CD4+ T cells sorted from blood. These receptor sequences come from a man aged 18 to 30 in good health. CDR3s include the opening cysteine and the closing phenylalanine or tryptophan. Fields, in order: J gene, clone size, V gene, D gene, CDR3 protein, CDR3 DNA. The D gene is left open where the match is weak. Clone size is stated in some rows and not others, as once, few, many or a class when expanded.

j_call: TRBJ1-2
clone_size: NA
v_call: TRBV6-7
d_call: NA
cdr3_aa: CASTHLREQGRESYGYTF
cdr3_nt: TGTGCCAGCACCCACCTGAGGGAACAGGGACGAGAAAGCTATGGCTACACCTTC

j_call: TRBJ2-5
clone_size: NA
v_call: TRBV5-1
d_call: NA
cdr3_aa: CASSPLGGKGEQETQYF
cdr3_nt: TGCGCCAGCAGCCCCTTGGGGGGGAAGGGGGAACAAGAGACCCAGTACTTC

j_call: TRBJ2-1
clone_size: NA
v_call: TRBV5-1
d_call: NA
cdr3_aa: CASSPPGTGGNEQFF
cdr3_nt: TGCGCCAGCAGCCCACCGGGTACGGGCGGGAATGAGCAGTTCTTC

j_call: TRBJ1-2
clone_size: NA
v_call: TRBV6-5
d_call: NA
cdr3_aa: CASRSLGGGGYGYTF
cdr3_nt: TGTGCCAGCAGGAGCCTCGGCGGTGGGGGGTATGGCTACACCTTC

j_call: TRBJ2-2
clone_size: NA
v_call: TRBV6-5
d_call: NA
cdr3_aa: CASNWGKANTGELFF
cdr3_nt: TGTGCCAGCAATTGGGGGAAAGCGAACACCGGGGAGCTGTTTTTT

j_call: TRBJ2-1
clone_size: NA
v_call: TRBV30
d_call: NA
cdr3_aa: CAWSVRRGARTRTYNEQFF
cdr3_nt: TGTGCCTGGAGTGTACGTCGGGGGGCTCGGACCCGAACCTACAATGAGCAGTTCTTC

j_call: TRBJ1-1
clone_size: NA
v_call: TRBV5-1
d_call: NA
cdr3_aa: CASSLAGEMNTEAFF
cdr3_nt: TGCGCCAGCAGCTTGGCTGGGGAAATGAACACTGAAGCTTTCTTT

j_call: TRBJ2-1
clone_size: NA
v_call: TRBV5-1
d_call: NA
cdr3_aa: CASRGSGEGNEQFF
cdr3_nt: TGCGCCAGCAGGGGTAGCGGTGAGGGCAATGAGCAGTTCTTC

j_call: TRBJ1-4
clone_size: NA
v_call: TRBV5-1
d_call: NA
cdr3_aa: CASSLTGHLATNEKLFF
cdr3_nt: TGCGCCAGCAGCTTAACGGGACATTTGGCAACTAATGAAAAACTGTTTTTT

j_call: TRBJ2-3
clone_size: NA
v_call: TRBV30
d_call: TRBD1
cdr3_aa: CAWSGGQGARDTQYF
cdr3_nt: TGTGCCTGGAGTGGGGGACAGGGGGCGAGGGATACGCAGTATTTT

j_call: TRBJ1-2
clone_size: NA
v_call: TRBV7-2
d_call: NA
cdr3_aa: CASSPGQSRGYTF
cdr3_nt: TGTGCCAGCAGTCCGGGACAAAGCCGTGGCTACACCTTC

j_call: TRBJ2-5
clone_size: NA
v_call: TRBV18
d_call: NA
cdr3_aa: CASSRNGAGETQYF
cdr3_nt: TGTGCCAGCTCACGCAATGGGGCCGGTGAGACCCAGTACTTC

j_call: TRBJ2-5
clone_size: NA
v_call: TRBV5-4
d_call: NA
cdr3_aa: CASSWEGGKQETQYF
cdr3_nt: TGTGCCAGCAGCTGGGAGGGGGGCAAACAAGAGACCCAGTACTTC

j_call: TRBJ2-5
clone_size: NA
v_call: TRBV11-2
d_call: TRBD2
cdr3_aa: CASSLSSGGQETQYF
cdr3_nt: TGTGCCAGCAGCTTAAGTAGCGGGGGGCAAGAGACCCAGTACTTC

j_call: TRBJ1-4
clone_size: NA
v_call: TRBV6-1
d_call: NA
cdr3_aa: CASRAWEGRNEKLFF
cdr3_nt: TGTGCCAGCAGGGCCTGGGAAGGGCGGAATGAAAAACTGTTTTTT

j_call: TRBJ1-6
clone_size: once
v_call: TRBV11-2
d_call: TRBD1
cdr3_aa: CASSPGTGQYGSPLHF
cdr3_nt: TGTGCCAGCAGCCCCGGGACAGGTCAATATGGTTCACCCCTCCACTTT

j_call: TRBJ2-5
clone_size: NA
v_call: TRBV10-3
d_call: NA
cdr3_aa: CAISQGGGFEETQYF
cdr3_nt: TGTGCCATCAGTCAGGGGGGTGGGTTTGAAGAGACCCAGTACTTC

j_call: TRBJ1-1
clone_size: NA
v_call: TRBV13
d_call: NA
cdr3_aa: CASSFVFSRPTEAFF
cdr3_nt: TGTGCCAGCAGCTTCGTCTTCAGCCGCCCCACTGAAGCTTTCTTT

j_call: TRBJ1-4
clone_size: NA
v_call: TRBV30
d_call: NA
cdr3_aa: CAGGEANNEKLFF
cdr3_nt: TGTGCCGGCGGGGAGGCAAATAATGAAAAACTGTTTTTT

j_call: TRBJ2-7
clone_size: NA
v_call: TRBV30
d_call: NA
cdr3_aa: CAWSLPSYEQYF
cdr3_nt: TGTGCCTGGAGTCTACCGTCCTACGAGCAGTACTTC

j_call: TRBJ1-4
clone_size: NA
v_call: TRBV7-9
d_call: NA
cdr3_aa: CASSRQASWEKLFF
cdr3_nt: TGTGCCAGCAGCAGACAGGCTTCTTGGGAAAAACTGTTTTTT

j_call: TRBJ2-3
clone_size: NA
v_call: TRBV5-1
d_call: NA
cdr3_aa: CASSLEASGTDTQYF
cdr3_nt: TGCGCCAGCAGCCTGGAGGCTAGCGGCACAGATACGCAGTATTTT